What follows are 25 T cell receptor beta chains derived from one specimen sequenced in a study of blood T cells in healthy people across ages. A J-beta primer mix and a sample-barcoded 5' primer were used in a second PCR of roughly 7 to 12 cycles. Each CDR3 protein is one row after TCRdb ran MiXCR on the 5' RACE reads. Of 1.5 million to 2 million distinct CDR3 sequences in the sample, around 50% are singletons; the top ten hold 2.1%. Specimen: blood. The receptors shown here come from a woman aged 40 to 49 in good health.

The J gene is TRBJ2-7, the V gene TRBV6-1; 10 nucleotides align to TRBD1. The CDR3 contains 14 residues. V was clipped by 6 bases and J by 5 bases; unmatched bases: 7. Germline V lookup: CDR1 MNHNS, CDR2 SASEGT. The CDR3 is CASRNPTGGNEQYF. The CDR3 nucleotides are TGTGCCAGCAGAAACCCGACAGGGGGCAACGAGCAGTACTTC.

A single count supports this clonotype. This chain connects TRBV3-1 to TRBJ1-6, with D perhaps matching TRBD1 (5 bases). The CDR3 sequence is 17 residues long. Germline V CDR1 and CDR2: LGHDT, YNNKEL (reference sequence). Between the trimmed V and J ends, which lost 1 base and 9 bases, there was a span of 19 bases. DNA of the CDR3: TGTGCCAGCAGCCAAGGGCGGGTCGGACGGGGCGGTTCACCCCTCCACTTT. Translated: CASSQGRVGRGGSPLHF.

This clonotype was detected only a few times. The CDR3 DNA sequence: TGTGCCAGCAGCCACACCGGGTCGACTTACGAGCAGTACTTC. It codes for CASSHTGSTYEQYF. The chain employs TRBV12-3 or TRBV12-4 and TRBJ2-7; D gene ambiguous. V shed 6 bases and J shed 4 bases, with 16 bases lying between them. The CDR3 runs to 14 residues.

The rearrangement joins TRBV5-1 to TRBJ2-5; 9 positions agree with TRBD2. CDR1 SGHRS and CDR2 YFSETQ come from the germline V gene. With 0 bases clipped from V and 4 bases from J, the junction kept 7 bases outside the gene matches. This CDR3 is 16 amino acids long. The chain's CDR3 is CASSLALAGLGETQYF. The CDR3 DNA reads as TGCGCCAGCAGCTTGGCTCTAGCGGGGCTCGGAGAGACCCAGTACTTC.

The V and J genes are TRBV4-2 and TRBJ2-1; D gene ambiguous. V was pared by 0 bases and J by 4 bases, with 10 bases between. This CDR3 has 15 residues. Germline V gene data show CDR1 as LGHNA and CDR2 as YNFKEQ. CDR3 residues: CASSQEHSNYNEQFF. The DNA for the CDR3 is TGTGCCAGCAGCCAAGAACACAGCAATTACAATGAGCAGTTCTTC.

As for this clonotype: A much more abundant neighbour one base away suggests this may be a read error. The V gene is TRBV2, the J gene TRBJ1-1; D unresolved. The CDR3 sequence is 14 residues long. V gave up 11 bases and J gave up 1 base, with 17 bases separating them. Germline V CDR1 and CDR2: SNHLY, FYNNEI. The CDR3 loop reads CACNLGGPNTEAFF. The CDR3 bases are TGTGCCTGCAATCTCGGTGGGCCGAACACTGAAGCTTTCTTT.

The chain uses TRBV6-6 and TRBJ2-5, with 13 bases that match TRBD2. The CDR3 spans 16 residues. Germline V lookup: CDR1 MNHNY, CDR2 SVGAGI (reference sequence). J lost 4 bases, V lost 5 bases, and 7 bases had no gene match. The CDR3 coding sequence is TGTGCCAGCAGTGACCGACTAGCGGGGGGCGGAGAGACCCAGTACTTC. This encodes CASSDRLAGGGETQYF.

CDR3 bases: TGCGCCAGCAGCCAAGGTTGGGCAGGGGGCTACGAGCAGTACTTC. It is translated as CASSQGWAGGYEQYF. The chain carries TRBV4-3 and TRBJ2-5; 7 bases fit TRBD1. The closer fit of TRBJ2-7 to the DNA end suggests the J call may be wrong. The V gene's germline CDR1 is LGHNA and CDR2 YSLEER. The CDR3 spans 15 residues.

At least ten counts were recorded for this clonotype. V is TRBV28 and J is TRBJ2-3; 7 nucleotides align to TRBD2. Germline lookup yields CDR1 MDHEN and CDR2 SYDVKM. The V and J ends lost 3 bases and 1 base, in that order; junction bases with no gene match: 1. The CDR3 length is 14 residues. This CDR3 is CASSFLAGTDTQYF. The DNA of the CDR3 is TGTGCCAGCAGTTTTCTAGCGGGCACAGATACGCAGTATTTT.

As DNA, the CDR3 is TGCGCCAGCAGCTTGACAGCCATCAACAATGAGCAGTTCTTC. This sequence encodes CASSLTAINNEQFF. The J gene is TRBJ2-1, the V gene TRBV5-1; D not certain. CDR3 length: 14 amino acids. Trimming stripped 1 base from V and 5 bases from J, with 10 bases between. The germline V gene encodes CDR1 SGHRS and CDR2 YFSETQ.

In this sample, this clonotype turned up once. The V call is TRBV7-6, the J call TRBJ2-1; TRBD2 matches at 9 bases. The CDR3 length is 14 residues. Germline V lookup: CDR1 SGHVS, CDR2 FNYEAQ. V shed 8 bases and J 7 bases; nucleotides not matched to a gene: 9. The CDR3 protein is CASSTSGLGNEQFF. In DNA form, the CDR3 reads TGTGCCAGCTCCACTAGCGGGCTGGGAAATGAGCAGTTCTTC.

V usage is TRBV6-6 and J usage is TRBJ1-6; TRBD1 agrees at 7 bases. V was clipped by 6 bases and J by 11 bases; unmatched bases: 10. Germline CDR1 MNHNY, CDR2 SVGAGI (reference sequence). The CDR3 is made up of 14 amino acids. The CDR3 sequence: CASSMGQRVAPLHF. DNA for the CDR3: TGTGCCAGCAGCATGGGACAGCGTGTTGCACCCCTCCACTTT.

J is TRBJ2-7 and V is TRBV7-2, with D perhaps TRBD1 (7 bases). The CDR3 has 13 residues. The V gene's germline CDR1 is SGHTA and CDR2 FQGNSA. The germline V and J ends were trimmed by 6 bases and 4 bases, with 13 bases remaining between them. CDR3 bases: TGTGCCAGCAGGGGCAGGGGGGATTACGAGCAGTACTTC. Translation gives CASRGRGDYEQYF.

In regard to this clonotype: No DNA is shown, since the ends of the CDR3 on it are uncertain; the CDR3 is the one TCRdb lists. This chain uses TRBV11-2 with TRBJ2-7. Germline values: CDR1 SGHAT, CDR2 FQNNGV. The CDR3 is 14 residues long, counting both termini. The CDR3 here is CASSFGNGPCEQYF.

This clonotype was counted between two and nine times. The chain is built from TRBV25-1 and TRBJ2-6, with D perhaps TRBD1 or TRBD2 (5 bases each). Looked up from germline, CDR1 is MGHDK and CDR2 is SYGVNS. The CDR3 loop spans 17 amino acids. V was pared by 6 bases and J by 0 bases, with 15 bases between. The CDR3 nucleotides read TGTGCCAGCAGACTCGGAGGACAAAGCTCTGGGGCCAACGTCCTGACTTTC. Its protein product is CASRLGGQSSGANVLTF.

The chain recombines TRBV19 with TRBJ2-7; TRBD2 matches at 7 bases. The end of the DNA aligns better with TRBJ2-5, so the J call may be wrong. Germline CDR1 reads LNHDA; CDR2 reads SQIVND (reference sequence). This CDR3 has 13 residues. This chain's CDR3 is CASSGGKRETQYF. The DNA of the CDR3 is TGTGCCAGTAGCGGGGGGAAGAGAGAGACCCAGTACTTC.

This chain uses TRBV6-5 with TRBJ1-1, with TRBD1 as a possible D gene (6 bases). Trimming took 2 bases from V and 0 from J, leaving 13 bases between them. Germline V gene lookup returns CDR1 MNHEY and CDR2 SVGAGI. This CDR3 contains 16 residues. CDR3 in DNA: TGTGCCAGCAGTTACGAGGGGGGAGGGTTGAACACTGAAGCTTTCTTT. Translating gives CASSYEGGGLNTEAFF.

The chain is built from TRBV5-6 and TRBJ2-5; 7 nucleotides match TRBD1. CDR1 and CDR2 (germline): SGHDT, YYEEEE. There are 16 residues in the CDR3. J gave up 0 bases and V 0 bases, and 5 bases lay outside the gene matches. The chain's CDR3 is CASSLVWTGDQETQYF. CDR3 bases: TGTGCCAGCAGCTTGGTCTGGACAGGCGACCAAGAGACCCAGTACTTC.

In its sample, this clonotype was seen a few times. The chain joins TRBV5-1 to TRBJ2-1, with 14 bases that match TRBD2. CDR1 is SGHRS, CDR2 YFSETQ, per germline. CDR3 length equals 16 residues. J was trimmed by 9 bases and V by 1 base; bases with no gene match: 6. DNA for the CDR3: TGCGCCAGCAGCTTGCAGACTAGCGGGGGGGCCATTGAGCAGTTCTTC. This translates into CASSLQTSGGAIEQFF.

The rearrangement joins TRBV5-1 to TRBJ1-4; D ambiguous. The CDR3 is 13 amino acids. V lost 2 bases to trimming and J lost 4 bases, with 6 bases between them. The germline CDR1 and CDR2 sequences are SGHRS and YFSETQ. In nucleotides, the CDR3 is TGCGCCAGCAGCTTTGTCCATAATGAAAAACTGTTTTTT. It specifies CASSFVHNEKLFF.

The chain combines TRBV7-2 with TRBJ2-5, with D possibly matching TRBD2 (5 bases). This CDR3 contains 12 residues. Germline loops: CDR1 SGHTA, CDR2 FQGNSA. Trimming cost V 5 bases and J 6 bases, with 10 bases left between them. CDR3 sequence: CASSPTTKTQYF. CDR3 sequence (DNA): TGTGCCAGCAGCCCTACGACTAAGACCCAGTACTTC.

J is TRBJ2-3 and V is TRBV29-1, with D tentatively TRBD2 (6 bases). The CDR3 contains 15 residues. The germline V and J ends were trimmed by 3 bases and 3 bases, with 16 bases remaining between them. CDR1 and CDR2 (germline): SQVTM, ANQGSEA. CDR3 region: CSVDGWGVNTDTQYF. As DNA, the CDR3 is TGCAGCGTTGATGGCTGGGGGGTTAATACAGATACGCAGTATTTT.

The V gene is TRBV4-3, the J gene TRBJ2-1; D possibly corresponds to TRBD2 (6 bases). The CDR3 totals 16 residues. Trimming removed 0 bases from V and 2 bases from J, with 11 bases in between. Germline V gene sequence: CDR1 LGHNA, CDR2 YSLEER. As DNA, the CDR3 is TGCGCCAGCAGCCAAGAGGGGGGAGACGCCTACAATGAGCAGTTCTTC. This translates into CASSQEGGDAYNEQFF.

The chain employs TRBV25-1 and TRBJ2-5; TRBD1 matches at 8 bases. V dropped 3 bases and J dropped 11; count of bases not matched to a gene: 17. Per germline, CDR1 MGHDK and CDR2 SYGVNS. There are 16 residues in the CDR3. The CDR3 spells CASSDTDRAGSYVQYF. DNA of the CDR3: TGTGCCAGCAGTGACACGGACAGGGCCGGTTCCTACGTGCAGTACTTC.

The chain has TRBV6-6 and TRBJ2-1, with D uncertain. The germline gives CDR1 MNHNY, CDR2 SVGAGI (reference sequence). There are 11 residues in the CDR3. The V end was cut by 6 bases, the J end by 10 bases, with 10 bases between. The CDR3 DNA sequence: TGTGCCAGCAGGGACGCGGAGGAGCAGTTCTTC. This encodes CASRDAEEQFF.